The 28 T cell receptor beta chains below all came from one sample that was sequenced in a study of blood T cell repertoires in COVID-19. TCRdb keeps only in-frame clones here, not all; method: immunoSEQ multiplex PCR. The repertoire holds around 60,000 clones, with 85% as singletons. Specimen: peripheral blood. Every receptor here comes from a man aged 70-80 years with acute or convalescent COVID-19.

The chain recombines TRBV12-3 or TRBV12-4 with TRBJ2-7, with TRBD2 matching 8 bases. The CDR3 runs 13 residues. Trimming took 10 bases from V and 6 from J; bases not matched to a gene: 11. CDR3 region: CATSLRAGGEQYF. CDR3 sequence (DNA): TGTGCCACCTCCTTGAGGGCGGGGGGCGAGCAGTACTTC.

The J gene is TRBJ1-4, the V gene TRBV19; the D gene is possibly TRBD1 (5 bases). V was clipped by 3 bases and J by 6 bases, with 11 bases between them. The germline CDR1 and CDR2 sequences are LNHDA and SQIVND (reference sequence). This CDR3 has 14 residues. The CDR3: CASSMPGLDEKLFF. The DNA of the CDR3 is TGTGCCAGTAGTATGCCGGGACTTGATGAAAAACTGTTTTTT.

This clone was detected a few times. Here the CDR3 DNA reads TGCGCCAGCAGACCCTCGGGGAGGGGCAATCAGCCCCAGCATTTT. Amino acids: CASRPSGRGNQPQHF. The gene calls are TRBV4-1 and TRBJ1-5; D uncertain. The CDR3 loop spans 15 amino acids. Germline V gene sequence: CDR1 MGHRA, CDR2 YSYEKL. Trimming cost V 6 bases and J 2 bases, with 14 bases left between them.

The chain carries TRBV27 and TRBJ1-2, with TRBD1 identical over 8 bases. V gave up 5 bases and J gave up 8 bases; unmatched junction bases: 19. The germline gives CDR1 MNHEY, CDR2 SMNVEV (reference sequence). The CDR3 extends over 17 amino acids. The CDR3 coding sequence is TGTGCCAGCAGTCGCTATGGTAGGGGGGGACAGGCGGAAGGCTACACCTTC. Translated, it gives CASSRYGRGGQAEGYTF.

The chain couples TRBV4-1 to TRBJ1-5, with D maybe TRBD1 (5 bases). Trimming left V 0 bases short and J 2 bases short, with 11 bases between. Germline CDR1 MGHRA, CDR2 YSYEKL. The CDR3 loop spans 16 amino acids. Here the CDR3 DNA reads TGCGCCAGCAGCCAAGAGGGTCGCAGGGGCAATCAGCCCCAGCATTTT. Its protein is CASSQEGRRGNQPQHF.

The chain couples TRBV6-5 to TRBJ1-1, with TRBD1 matching 9 bases. The CDR3 is 16 amino acids. Germline CDR1 MNHEY, CDR2 SVGAGI. Trimming took 2 bases from V and 2 from J; bases not matched to a gene: 6. In nucleotides, the CDR3 is TGTGCCAGCAGTTACAACGGGGACAGGGCCAACACTGAAGCTTTCTTT. It translates to CASSYNGDRANTEAFF.

The V call is TRBV10-3, the J call TRBJ2-7; TRBD2 matches 11 bases. Losses at the gene ends were 6 bases for V and 2 bases for J; bases not matched to a gene: 3. The CDR3 sequence is 14 residues long. CDR1 and CDR2 from the germline V gene are ENHRY and SYGVKD. The CDR3 here is CAIRGTSGAYEQYF. CDR3 DNA: TGTGCCATCAGGGGGACTAGCGGAGCCTACGAGCAGTACTTC.

The chain has TRBV27 and TRBJ1-2; weak D call: TRBD1 (5 bases). The CDR3 has 13 residues. Trimming pared 5 bases from V and 5 bases from J, leaving 12 bases between. Germline-derived CDR1 and CDR2 are MNHEY and SMNVEV (reference sequence). CDR3 protein: CASSPQGNYGYTF. In DNA, the CDR3 is TGTGCCAGCAGTCCCCAGGGAAATTATGGCTACACCTTC.

The rearrangement uses TRBV3-1 (or the pseudogene TRBV3-2) and TRBJ1-1, with 9 bases fitting TRBD1. V lost 4 bases to trimming and J lost 1 base; unmatched junction nucleotides: 4. Germline V gene data show CDR1 as LGHDT and CDR2 as YNNKEL (reference sequence). This CDR3 has 15 residues. The CDR3 region is CASSLQGAGNTEAFF. In DNA form, the CDR3 reads TGTGCCAGCAGCCTACAGGGGGCCGGGAACACTGAAGCTTTCTTT.

The rearrangement uses TRBV5-5 and TRBJ1-5; 7 positions match TRBD1. The CDR3 is 14 amino acids. V was pared by 1 base and J by 5 bases, with 3 bases of the junction left unmatched. Germline V gene lookup returns CDR1 SGHKS and CDR2 YYEKEE (reference sequence). CDR3 nucleotide sequence: TGTGCCAGCAGCTTGTGGCAGGGGGATCAGCCCCAGCATTTT. This translates into CASSLWQGDQPQHF.

This clone turned up a few times. This chain uses TRBV4-1 with TRBJ2-2; TRBD1 aligns across 7 bases. Germline CDR1 is MGHRA and CDR2 is YSYEKL. V was pared by 6 bases and J by 3 bases, with 10 bases of the junction left unmatched. CDR3 length equals 16 residues. CDR3 sequence: CASRGQTVTYTGELFF. CDR3 sequence (DNA): TGCGCCAGCAGGGGACAGACAGTTACTTACACCGGGGAGCTGTTTTTT.

This chain joins TRBV19 and TRBJ2-7; TRBD1 agrees at 10 bases. The junction had 8 bases not matched to a gene; V was cut back by 4 bases and J by 2 bases. The germline gives CDR1 LNHDA, CDR2 SQIVND (reference sequence). The CDR3 is 16 residues long. DNA of the CDR3: TGTGCCAGTAGTAGACAAGGACAGGGGGGAGCCTACGAGCAGTACTTC. It yields the protein CASSRQGQGGAYEQYF.

The V and J genes are TRBV5-4 and TRBJ2-3, with D hard to call. The germline V gene has CDR1 SGHNT and CDR2 YYREEE (reference sequence). The CDR3 loop spans 12 amino acids. V was pared by 3 bases and J by 3 bases, with 5 bases between. CDR3 protein: CASSSGTDTQYF. The CDR3 DNA reads as TGTGCCAGCAGCTCGGGTACAGATACGCAGTATTTT. Drawing the rest from reference TRBV5-4 and TRBJ2-3, the complete variable domain is ETGVTQSPTHLIKTRGQQVTLRCSSQSGHNTVSWYQQALGQGPQFIFQYYREEENGRGNFPPRFSGLQFPNYSSELNVNALELDDSALYLCASSSGTDTQYFGPGTRLTVL.

V gene TRBV7-9 combines with J gene TRBJ2-1; TRBD2 matches at 8 bases. Germline V CDR1 and CDR2: SEHNR, FQNEAQ (reference sequence). V trimming: 10 bases; J trimming: 4 bases; junction bases outside the gene matches: 15. The CDR3 sequence is 16 residues long. CDR3 sequence (DNA): TGTGCCATCACGCGGGGGGTCCCTTCGATTTACAATGAGCAGTTCTTC. Amino acids: CAITRGVPSIYNEQFF.

The chain combines TRBV6-5 with TRBJ2-1; TRBD2 matches at 10 bases. With 6 bases clipped from V and 4 bases from J, the junction kept 0 bases outside the gene matches. CDR3 length equals 13 residues. Germline loops: CDR1 MNHEY, CDR2 SVGAGI. CDR3 amino acids: CASRTSGYNEQFF. CDR3 sequence (DNA): TGTGCCAGCAGGACTAGCGGGTACAATGAGCAGTTCTTC.

J is TRBJ1-5 and V is TRBV19; D is ambiguous. Germline lookup yields CDR1 LNHDA and CDR2 SQIVND (reference sequence). Trimming cost V 4 bases and J 3 bases, with 7 bases left between them. The CDR3 is made up of 13 amino acids. CDR3 sequence reads: CASSTQNNQPQHF. CDR3 bases: TGTGCCAGTAGTACGCAGAACAATCAGCCCCAGCATTTT. The full variable domain, with the rest looked up from reference TRBV19 and TRBJ1-5, is DGGITQSPKYLFRKEGQNVTLSCEQNLNHDAMYWYRQDPGQGLRLIYYSQIVNDFQKGDIAEGYSVSREKKESFPLTVTSAQKNPTAFYLCASSTQNNQPQHFGDGTRLSIL.

This rearrangement joins TRBV5-1 to TRBJ1-4; 8 nucleotides match TRBD1. The CDR3 totals 15 residues. Trimming took 7 bases from V and 5 from J; bases not matched to a gene: 10. Per germline, CDR1 SGHRS and CDR2 YFSETQ. CDR3 amino acids: CASGDTGGSNEKLFF. The CDR3 bases are TGCGCCAGCGGAGACACAGGGGGAAGCAATGAAAAACTGTTTTTT.

The chain couples TRBV7-9 to TRBJ1-5, with D perhaps TRBD1 (5 bases). The CDR3 consists of 15 residues. The germline CDR1 and CDR2 sequences are SEHNR and FQNEAQ (reference sequence). Deletions cut 4 bases from V and 7 bases from J, with 17 bases between. The CDR3 DNA sequence: TGTGCCAGCAGCTCCGGGGGAAAGGGTGACCAGCCCCAGCATTTT. Amino acids: CASSSGGKGDQPQHF.

This chain connects TRBV7-2 to TRBJ2-1, with D possibly being TRBD2 (7 bases). The CDR3 contains 15 residues. The V gene lost 0 bases and the J gene lost 4 bases, with 10 bases spanning the gap. Germline V gene lookup returns CDR1 SGHTA and CDR2 FQGNSA. CDR3: CASSLAGGTYNEQFF. The CDR3 bases are TGTGCCAGCAGCTTAGCGGGGGGGACATACAATGAGCAGTTCTTC.

J is TRBJ2-3 and V is TRBV10-1, with 9 bases aligning to TRBD2. Germline V gene data show CDR1 as WNHNN and CDR2 as SYGVQD (reference sequence). Trimming at V came to 5 bases and at J to 6 bases, leaving 9 bases not matched to a gene. This CDR3 is 15 amino acids long. The CDR3 nucleotides are TGCGCCAGCAGTTCCGCGGGGGGGAATCTGGATACGCAGTATTTT. Translated, it gives CASSSAGGNLDTQYF.

The genes are TRBV3-1 (or the pseudogene TRBV3-2) and TRBJ1-3, with D unclear. Germline assignment: CDR1 LGHDT and CDR2 YNNKEL (reference sequence). This CDR3 contains 13 residues. V lost 4 bases to trimming and J lost 4 bases, with 8 bases between them. As DNA, the CDR3 is TGTGCCAGCAGCCCAAGTCAGGGAAACACCATATATTTT. Translating gives CASSPSQGNTIYF.

V is TRBV6-1 and J is TRBJ1-5; D might be TRBD1 (6 bases). V was pared by 1 base and J by 7 bases, with 14 bases between. The CDR3 runs to 15 residues. Germline V gene data show CDR1 as MNHNS and CDR2 as SASEGT. The CDR3 loop reads CASSEGGGPRQPQHF. CDR3 nucleotides: TGTGCCAGCAGTGAAGGGGGGGGGCCGAGACAGCCCCAGCATTTT.

The chain uses TRBV2 and TRBJ2-1; 7 bases are shared with TRBD2. Germline trimming cut 4 bases from V and 4 bases from J; bases unmatched to any gene: 1. Germline lookup yields CDR1 SNHLY and CDR2 FYNNEI. The CDR3 consists of 13 residues. CDR3 protein: CASSGGGYNEQFF. CDR3 DNA sequence: TGTGCCAGCAGTGGGGGGGGTTACAATGAGCAGTTCTTC.

The chain recombines TRBV27 with TRBJ2-1; 13 bases agree with TRBD2. The germline V gene has CDR1 MNHEY and CDR2 SMNVEV (reference sequence). The length of the CDR3 is 18 residues. The junction had 7 bases not matched to a gene; V was cut back by 5 bases and J by 0 bases. The CDR3 protein is CASSGGLAGTSSYNEQFF. In nucleotides, the CDR3 is TGTGCCAGCAGTGGGGGACTAGCGGGGACCAGCTCCTACAATGAGCAGTTCTTC.

This clone was recorded once. The V call is TRBV6-5, the J call TRBJ1-1; 10 bases match TRBD1. The CDR3 runs 13 residues. Germline lookup yields CDR1 MNHEY and CDR2 SVGAGI. With 6 bases clipped from V and 6 bases from J, the junction kept 4 bases outside the gene matches. Here the CDR3 DNA reads TGTGCCAGCAGGGGACAGGGGATGGCTGAAGCTTTCTTT. This codes for CASRGQGMAEAFF.

The CDR3 DNA reads TGTGCCAGCAGCTTGAGTGGGGGGAATTCACCCCTCCACTTT. Amino acid sequence: CASSLSGGNSPLHF. The chain employs TRBV11-1 and TRBJ1-6; TRBD1 might be the D (5 bases). Germline V gene lookup returns CDR1 SGHAT and CDR2 FQDESV (reference sequence). Between the trimmed V and J ends, which lost 3 bases and 7 bases, there was a span of 10 bases. The CDR3 covers 14 residues.

The chain links TRBV3-1 (or the pseudogene TRBV3-2) to TRBJ2-7, with D perhaps matching TRBD2 (5 bases). Looked up from germline, CDR1 is LGHDT and CDR2 is YNNKEL (reference sequence). CDR3 size: 14 residues. Trimming removed 3 bases from V and 2 bases from J, with 11 bases in between. CDR3 nucleotides: TGTGCCAGCAGCCACCTCGGGAAGGCCTACGAGCAGTACTTC. Translated, it gives CASSHLGKAYEQYF.

The rearrangement joins TRBV5-1 to TRBJ2-1, with TRBD2 identical over 8 bases. The J segment lost 5 bases and the V segment lost 0 bases, leaving 4 bases of the junction unmatched. This CDR3 has 15 residues. Germline values: CDR1 SGHRS, CDR2 YFSETQ. The DNA for the CDR3 is TGCGCCAGCAGCTTGGGCGGGGGGTTCGACAATGAGCAGTTCTTC. As protein: CASSLGGGFDNEQFF.